This T cell receptor (beta chain) was retrieved from a study of T-cell reconstitution after alpha-beta-depleted transplantation in children. Researchers prepared the TCRbeta library using unique molecular identifiers, the study reports. TCRdb re-analysed the PCR reads in MiXCR, keeping a single row per CDR3 protein. Of under 750,000 distinct CDR3 sequences detected, under 30% appear once; the ten largest clones hold 13% to 15%. The CDR3 covers 18 residues. With V trimmed by 6 bases and J by 0 bases, 10 bases remained unmatched. The study, taken as a whole, reports: Two months or so post-transplant, alpha-beta T cells reportedly derived from several hundred expanded graft clones. By one year post-transplant, T-cell counts and diversity largely arose from T cells that were newly produced.

A few counts support this clonotype. As yet, its antigen is unknown. The source of this sequence is a boy less than two years old who had a stem cell transplant for acute myeloid leukemia, so the T cells may come from the graft donor. The chain has TRBV12-3 or TRBV12-4 and TRBJ2-6; 8 nucleotides line up with TRBD1. The sample in question was PBMCs, mostly from graft donor cells, obtained 360 days after TCRalphabeta/CD19-depleted stem cell transplant. The CDR3 DNA sequence: TGTGCCAGCAGACCCGACAGGGGTGGACTCTCTGGGGCCAACGTCCTGACTTTC. This encodes CASRPDRGGLSGANVLTF.